This is a list of T cell receptor beta chains from one sample in a study of cytomegalovirus exposure and HLA in healthy donors. Using immunoSEQ multiplex PCR, the repertoire was profiled, and TCRdb retains in-frame clones only, with some absent. The sample totals over 110,000 clones. What was sequenced was PBMCs. Receptor source: a male donor in good health and CMV-seronegative. Both conserved end residues are part of each CDR3. A D gene is named only where the DNA matches it firmly.

V	J	D	DNA	CDR3
TRBV14	TRBJ1-1	NA	TGTGCCAGCAGCCACGAGTTACAGGGTGAAGCTTTCTTT	CASSHELQGEAFF
TRBV4-3	TRBJ1-5	NA	TGCGCCAGCAGCCAAGAAATGGGCAGGGGCTACTATAGCAATCAGCCCCAGCATTTT	CASSQEMGRGYYSNQPQHF
TRBV30	TRBJ2-1	NA	TGTGCCTGGACGGGGAGTTCCTACAATGAGCAGTTCTTC	CAWTGSSYNEQFF
TRBV6-5	TRBJ2-3	NA	TGTGCCAGCAGCACGGGACTCTCTAACACAGATACGCAGTATTTT	CASSTGLSNTDTQYF
TRBV29-1	TRBJ2-1	NA	TGCAGCGTTGTACTATCCGGGAGCAGCGTCAATGAGCAGTTCTTC	CSVVLSGSSVNEQFF
TRBV6-6	TRBJ2-7	NA	TGTGCCAGCACATCAGGGTCCTACGAGCAGTACTTC	CASTSGSYEQYF
TRBV13	TRBJ2-3	TRBD1	TGTGCCAGCAGCACCTCCGGGACAGAGAACACAGATACGCAGTATTTT	CASSTSGTENTDTQYF
TRBV28	TRBJ2-1	TRBD1	TGTGCCAGCAGCGAGGACAGGGCCTACAATGAGCAGTTCTTC	CASSEDRAYNEQFF
TRBV19	TRBJ2-1	NA	TGTGCCAGTAGTGGGGCAGCCTACAATGAGCAGTTCTTC	CASSGAAYNEQFF
TRBV2	TRBJ1-1	NA	TGTGCCAGCAGTAGGGGAGGGAGGACGACTGAAGCTTTCTTT	CASSRGGRTTEAFF
TRBV19	TRBJ2-6	TRBD1	TGTGCCAGTAGTCCAGACAGGGGGCAAATCTCTGGGGCCAACGTCCTGACTTTC	CASSPDRGQISGANVLTF
TRBV15	TRBJ1-4	NA	TGTGCCACCAGAGTATCGACAGCCTTTAATGAAAAACTGTTTTTT	CATRVSTAFNEKLFF
TRBV18	TRBJ1-1	NA	TGTGCCAGCTCACCATATGGTAGGGAGGGGAGCGCTGAAGCTTTCTTT	CASSPYGREGSAEAFF
TRBV4-2	TRBJ2-5	TRBD1	TGTGCCAGCAGCCAAGCAATGACAGGGGTTTCCCAAGAGACCCAGTACTTC	CASSQAMTGVSQETQYF
TRBV6-6	TRBJ1-1	NA	TGTGCCAGCAGACAGGGCTCGGCTTTCTTT	CASRQGSAFF
TRBV5-1	TRBJ1-3	NA	TGCGCCAGCAGCGCCCTTAGCTCTGGAAACACCATATATTTT	CASSALSSGNTIYF
TRBV30	TRBJ1-2	TRBD1	TGTGCCTGGAATCCGACAGGGGGTATAGTAGGCTACACCTTC	CAWNPTGGIVGYTF
TRBV30	TRBJ2-3	TRBD2	TGTGCCTGGACGGTAGCGGGGGCCCCACCGGGGACAGATACGCAGTATTTT	CAWTVAGAPPGTDTQYF
TRBV25-1	TRBJ2-3	NA	TGTGCCAGCAATTTAGGCACAGATACGCAGTATTTT	CASNLGTDTQYF
TRBV6-5	TRBJ2-1	TRBD2	TGTGCCAGCAGCCTACTCTCGGGAGGGCCTGATGAGCAGTTCTTC	CASSLLSGGPDEQFF
TRBV30	TRBJ2-2	NA	TGTGCCTGGAGTGTTCTGATGGGGGCCGCCGGGGAGCTGTTTTTT	CAWSVLMGAAGELFF
TRBV18	TRBJ1-4	TRBD1	TGTGCCAGCTCACCAATGGGACAGATTAATGAAAAACTGTTTTTT	CASSPMGQINEKLFF
TRBV4-3	TRBJ2-1	TRBD2	TGCGCCAGCAGCCAAGATGGGGGAGGGTTTGAGCAGTTCTTC	CASSQDGGGFEQFF
TRBV7-6	TRBJ2-3	NA	TGTGCCAGCAGCTTAGGAGTTTCCACAGATACGCAGTATTTT	CASSLGVSTDTQYF
TRBV7-8	TRBJ1-5	NA	TGTGCCAGCAGCTTCGGGACACTGAGCAATCAGCCCCAGCATTTT	CASSFGTLSNQPQHF
TRBV5-8	TRBJ1-5	NA	TGTGCCAGCAGCCAACTAAGTGGATCTACCAATCAGCCCCAGCATTTT	CASSQLSGSTNQPQHF